This T cell receptor beta chain was identified in a study of regulatory T cells in long-lasting Graves disease. Study information: Persistent Graves' disease required over 5 years of antithyroid drugs and positive TSH receptor antibodies. Study-wide results and limits: Persistent disease samples used TRBV28, TRBJ1-2 and TRBJ2-5 preferentially. Thyroid tissue went unexamined; only peripheral blood was analyzed.

Researchers made TCR beta libraries by using iRepertoire HTBI primers and running Arm-PCR on CDR3 regions. TCRdb re-called the multiplex PCR reads with MiXCR, one entry per CDR3 protein. The sample yields about 310,000 distinct CDR3 sequences, under 25% seen once. Germline V gene lookup returns CDR1 MNHEY and CDR2 SVGEGT. The ends lost 5 bases at V and 6 bases at J; junction bases unmatched: 9. This CDR3 comprises 15 residues. For this clonotype: What it binds is unknown.

Time point denoted: persistent/refractory GD, antithyroid drugs over 5 years with positive TRAb. RNA from PBMCs was the source of the TCR library. This chain uses TRBV6-2 or TRBV6-3 with TRBJ1-4; TRBD1 matches at 7 bases. The source of this sequence is a female donor with Graves disease. This sample comprised peripheral blood mononuclear cells (PBMCs), obtained when the disease was refractory, from a patient treated with antithyroid drugs. As DNA, the CDR3 is TGTGCCAGCAGTGGACAGACAGGGAGTGATGAAAAACTGTTTTTT. Translating gives CASSGQTGSDEKLFF.